This is a list of T cell receptor beta chains from one sample in a study of radiotherapy plus CTLA-4 blockade in lung cancer. Assay used: immunoSEQ multiplex PCR; TCRdb lists only in-frame clones, some missing. Of about 97,000 clones listed, about 70% are singletons. The sample consisted of peripheral blood, taken from a patient treated with radiotherapy plus ipilimumab. The receptors here all came from a human donor with non-small cell lung cancer who had a partial response to radiotherapy plus ipilimumab. Some clones in this sample may be carry-over from other donors' samples. CDR3s include the opening cysteine and the closing phenylalanine or tryptophan. Fields, in order: D gene, clone size, CDR3 length, V gene, J gene, CDR3 protein, CDR3 DNA. D genes are given only for firm matches. A clone size is listed for some rows: how often the clone was seen (once, few, many), or a class if it is expanded.

d_call: TRBD2
clone_size: .
cdr3_length: 14
v_call: TRBV6-1
j_call: TRBJ2-3
cdr3_aa: CAHRPSGGSDTQYF
cdr3_nt: TGTGCCCACCGGCCTAGCGGGGGTTCAGATACGCAGTATTTT

d_call: .
clone_size: .
cdr3_length: 14
v_call: TRBV5-1
j_call: TRBJ2-1
cdr3_aa: CASSLMGRPDEQFF
cdr3_nt: TGCGCCAGCAGCTTGATGGGCCGTCCCGATGAGCAGTTCTTC

d_call: .
clone_size: .
cdr3_length: 12
v_call: TRBV2
j_call: TRBJ2-1
cdr3_aa: CASSETGNEQFF
cdr3_nt: TGTGCCAGCAGTGAAACCGGGAATGAGCAGTTCTTC

d_call: TRBD2
clone_size: .
cdr3_length: 14
v_call: TRBV18
j_call: TRBJ2-5
cdr3_aa: CASSPQGTSGVLYF
cdr3_nt: TGTGCCAGCTCACCACAGGGGACTAGCGGAGTATTGTACTTC

d_call: .
clone_size: .
cdr3_length: 13
v_call: TRBV27
j_call: TRBJ2-7
cdr3_aa: CASSADSGYEQYF
cdr3_nt: TGTGCCAGCTCTGCGGACAGCGGCTACGAGCAGTACTTC

d_call: TRBD2
clone_size: .
cdr3_length: 18
v_call: TRBV29-1
j_call: TRBJ2-7
cdr3_aa: CSVERFGEPTSGSWEQYF
cdr3_nt: TGCAGCGTTGAACGTTTTGGAGAACCGACTAGCGGGAGTTGGGAGCAGTACTTC

d_call: .
clone_size: few
cdr3_length: 13
v_call: TRBV7-6
j_call: TRBJ1-1
cdr3_aa: CASSEQGNTEAFF
cdr3_nt: TGTGCCAGCAGCGAACAGGGAAATACTGAAGCTTTCTTT

d_call: TRBD2
clone_size: many
cdr3_length: 14
v_call: TRBV28
j_call: TRBJ2-1
cdr3_aa: CASLSGSSYNEQFF
cdr3_nt: TGTGCCAGCCTTAGCGGGAGTTCCTACAATGAGCAGTTCTTC

d_call: TRBD2
clone_size: .
cdr3_length: 17
v_call: TRBV11-1
j_call: TRBJ2-1
cdr3_aa: CASSGGDPLAGVDEQFF
cdr3_nt: TGTGCCAGCAGCGGAGGGGATCCACTAGCGGGAGTAGACGAGCAGTTCTTC

d_call: .
clone_size: .
cdr3_length: 13
v_call: TRBV19
j_call: TRBJ1-5
cdr3_aa: CASSNRLNQPQHF
cdr3_nt: TGTGCCAGTAGTAACAGGCTTAATCAGCCCCAGCATTTT

d_call: .
clone_size: .
cdr3_length: 16
v_call: TRBV11-2
j_call: TRBJ1-5
cdr3_aa: CASSLGGVGGTQPQHF
cdr3_nt: TGTGCCAGCAGCTTAGGAGGCGTGGGGGGAACTCAGCCCCAGCATTTT

d_call: TRBD1
clone_size: .
cdr3_length: 15
v_call: TRBV6-1
j_call: TRBJ1-2
cdr3_aa: CASSDPDRENYGYTF
cdr3_nt: TGTGCCAGCAGTGATCCAGACAGGGAAAACTATGGCTACACCTTC

d_call: .
clone_size: .
cdr3_length: 15
v_call: TRBV28
j_call: TRBJ2-1
cdr3_aa: CASSLTRSELYEQFF
cdr3_nt: TGTGCCAGCAGCCTGACACGTTCCGAACTCTATGAGCAGTTCTTC

d_call: TRBD1
clone_size: few
cdr3_length: 14
v_call: TRBV7-2
j_call: TRBJ1-6
cdr3_aa: CASSLDRNNSPLHF
cdr3_nt: TGTGCCAGCAGCTTGGACAGGAATAATTCACCCCTCCACTTT

d_call: TRBD2
clone_size: .
cdr3_length: 14
v_call: TRBV27
j_call: TRBJ2-4
cdr3_aa: CASSFGGARSIQYF
cdr3_nt: TGTGCCAGCAGTTTCGGGGGGGCCAGGAGCATTCAGTACTTC

d_call: TRBD1
clone_size: .
cdr3_length: 15
v_call: TRBV7-9
j_call: TRBJ2-7
cdr3_aa: CASSSSWTGVYEQYF
cdr3_nt: TGTGCCAGCAGCTCTTCTTGGACAGGGGTCTACGAGCAGTACTTC

d_call: .
clone_size: .
cdr3_length: 13
v_call: TRBV28
j_call: TRBJ2-5
cdr3_aa: CASSPEGTWTQYF
cdr3_nt: TGTGCCAGCAGTCCGGAGGGAACATGGACCCAGTACTTC

d_call: TRBD2
clone_size: .
cdr3_length: 16
v_call: TRBV19
j_call: TRBJ2-3
cdr3_aa: CASSMAAGGGTDTQYF
cdr3_nt: TGTGCCAGTAGTATGGCAGCGGGAGGCGGCACAGATACGCAGTATTTT

d_call: .
clone_size: .
cdr3_length: 17
v_call: TRBV27
j_call: TRBJ1-1
cdr3_aa: CASSSNLGGGGNTEAFF
cdr3_nt: TGTGCCAGCAGTTCGAACCTCGGAGGCGGGGGGAACACTGAAGCTTTCTTT

d_call: .
clone_size: .
cdr3_length: 14
v_call: TRBV28
j_call: TRBJ1-5
cdr3_aa: CASGSNWANQPQHF
cdr3_nt: TGTGCCAGCGGTTCGAATTGGGCCAATCAGCCCCAGCATTTT

d_call: TRBD1
clone_size: .
cdr3_length: 13
v_call: TRBV5-1
j_call: TRBJ2-7
cdr3_aa: CASSLAGQGVQYF
cdr3_nt: TGCGCCAGCAGCTTGGCGGGACAGGGAGTGCAGTACTTC

d_call: .
clone_size: .
cdr3_length: 15
v_call: TRBV6-6
j_call: TRBJ1-3
cdr3_aa: CASSYSGQIGNTIYF
cdr3_nt: TGTGCCAGCAGTTACTCGGGACAAATTGGAAACACCATATATTTT

d_call: .
clone_size: .
cdr3_length: 11
v_call: TRBV19
j_call: TRBJ1-2
cdr3_aa: CASNRNYGYTF
cdr3_nt: TGTGCCAGTAACAGAAACTATGGCTACACCTTC

d_call: .
clone_size: few
cdr3_length: 10
v_call: TRBV10-1
j_call: TRBJ2-7
cdr3_aa: CASVSYEQYF
cdr3_nt: TGCGCCAGCGTCAGCTACGAGCAGTACTTC

d_call: TRBD2
clone_size: few
cdr3_length: 13
v_call: TRBV6-6
j_call: TRBJ2-5
cdr3_aa: CASSLGTRGPQYF
cdr3_nt: TGTGCCAGCAGTCTCGGGACTAGGGGTCCCCAGTACTTC

d_call: TRBD2
clone_size: .
cdr3_length: 14
v_call: TRBV7-2
j_call: TRBJ2-2
cdr3_aa: CASSSVGGTGELFF
cdr3_nt: TGTGCCAGCAGTTCGGTGGGAGGGACCGGGGAGCTGTTTTTT

d_call: TRBD1
clone_size: .
cdr3_length: 17
v_call: TRBV28
j_call: TRBJ1-4
cdr3_aa: CASSLFGRGPTNEKLFF
cdr3_nt: TGTGCCAGCAGTTTATTCGGCAGGGGGCCAACTAATGAAAAACTGTTTTTT

d_call: .
clone_size: .
cdr3_length: 14
v_call: TRBV5-1
j_call: TRBJ1-5
cdr3_aa: CASSFGVGGQPQHF
cdr3_nt: TGCGCCAGCAGCTTTGGGGTGGGAGGTCAGCCCCAGCATTTT

d_call: TRBD2
clone_size: .
cdr3_length: 18
v_call: TRBV19
j_call: TRBJ2-1
cdr3_aa: CASSIVAGEIEGYNEQFF
cdr3_nt: TGTGCCAGTAGTATAGTTGCGGGGGAAATAGAAGGCTACAATGAGCAGTTCTTC

d_call: .
clone_size: few
cdr3_length: 13
v_call: TRBV7-7
j_call: TRBJ2-1
cdr3_aa: CASSFQQGDEQFF
cdr3_nt: TGTGCCAGCAGCTTTCAGCAGGGCGATGAGCAGTTCTTC

d_call: .
clone_size: .
cdr3_length: 15
v_call: TRBV18
j_call: TRBJ1-1
cdr3_aa: CASSPLGATNTEAFF
cdr3_nt: TGTGCCAGCTCACCACTTGGGGCTACCAACACTGAAGCTTTCTTT

d_call: .
clone_size: few
cdr3_length: 15
v_call: TRBV27
j_call: TRBJ1-5
cdr3_aa: CASSLEGSPNQPQHF
cdr3_nt: TGTGCCAGCAGTTTAGAGGGTAGCCCCAATCAGCCCCAGCATTTT

d_call: .
clone_size: .
cdr3_length: 13
v_call: TRBV7-8
j_call: TRBJ2-7
cdr3_aa: CASSLGRVYEQYF
cdr3_nt: TGTGCCAGCAGCTTAGGCAGGGTCTACGAGCAGTACTTC

d_call: .
clone_size: .
cdr3_length: 13
v_call: TRBV30
j_call: TRBJ2-5
cdr3_aa: CAWSVWAQETQYF
cdr3_nt: TGTGCCTGGAGTGTTTGGGCCCAAGAGACCCAGTACTTC

d_call: TRBD2
clone_size: .
cdr3_length: 15
v_call: TRBV5-4
j_call: TRBJ2-3
cdr3_aa: CASSRARGGAATQYF
cdr3_nt: TGTGCCAGCAGCCGTGCCCGCGGGGGGGCCGCTACGCAGTATTTT

d_call: TRBD1
clone_size: .
cdr3_length: 16
v_call: TRBV25-1
j_call: TRBJ2-7
cdr3_aa: CASSGRNRGSFHEQYF
cdr3_nt: TGTGCCAGCAGTGGGCGAAACAGGGGTTCGTTCCACGAGCAGTACTTC

d_call: .
clone_size: .
cdr3_length: 15
v_call: TRBV6-5
j_call: TRBJ1-6
cdr3_aa: CASSYEGTFNSPLHF
cdr3_nt: TGTGCCAGCAGTTATGAAGGGACTTTTAATTCACCCCTCCACTTT

d_call: .
clone_size: few
cdr3_length: 15
v_call: TRBV4-3
j_call: TRBJ1-4
cdr3_aa: CASSQDPGRGEKLFF
cdr3_nt: TGCGCCAGCAGCCAAGATCCCGGGAGGGGTGAAAAACTGTTTTTT

d_call: .
clone_size: .
cdr3_length: 15
v_call: TRBV11-1
j_call: TRBJ2-7
cdr3_aa: CASSFGGQMAYEQYF
cdr3_nt: TGTGCCAGCAGCTTTGGCGGACAGATGGCCTACGAGCAGTACTTC

d_call: TRBD1
clone_size: .
cdr3_length: 13
v_call: TRBV5-8
j_call: TRBJ1-1
cdr3_aa: CASSRWAGQEAFF
cdr3_nt: TGTGCCAGCAGCCGTTGGGCGGGACAGGAAGCTTTCTTT

d_call: .
clone_size: .
cdr3_length: 15
v_call: TRBV19
j_call: TRBJ1-3
cdr3_aa: CASSSQGLSGNTIYF
cdr3_nt: TGTGCCAGTAGTTCCCAGGGGCTCTCTGGAAACACCATATATTTT

d_call: .
clone_size: few
cdr3_length: 14
v_call: TRBV19
j_call: TRBJ1-1
cdr3_aa: CASSIGQGVSEAFF
cdr3_nt: TGTGCCAGTAGTATAGGGCAGGGCGTAAGCGAAGCTTTCTTT

d_call: TRBD2
clone_size: .
cdr3_length: 19
v_call: TRBV18
j_call: TRBJ2-2
cdr3_aa: CASSPLISRAGAGTGELFF
cdr3_nt: TGTGCCAGCTCACCACTCATAAGTCGGGCGGGAGCAGGAACCGGGGAGCTGTTTTTT

d_call: .
clone_size: .
cdr3_length: 16
v_call: TRBV28
j_call: TRBJ1-2
cdr3_aa: CASSLAVFRGDYGHTF
cdr3_nt: TGTGCCAGCAGTTTAGCAGTGTTCCGGGGGGACTATGGCCACACCTTC

d_call: TRBD1
clone_size: once
cdr3_length: 14
v_call: TRBV4-1
j_call: TRBJ1-2
cdr3_aa: CASSLGAGGYGYTF
cdr3_nt: TGCGCCAGCAGCCTTGGGGCAGGGGGCTATGGCTACACCTTC

d_call: .
clone_size: .
cdr3_length: 17
v_call: TRBV5-6
j_call: TRBJ1-6
cdr3_aa: CASSATGNPKRNSPLHF
cdr3_nt: TGTGCCAGCAGCGCCACAGGGAATCCTAAAAGGAATTCACCCCTCCACTTT

d_call: TRBD1
clone_size: .
cdr3_length: 16
v_call: TRBV13
j_call: TRBJ1-5
cdr3_aa: CASSSRGRRGNQPQHF
cdr3_nt: TGTGCCAGCAGCTCAAGGGGGCGGAGAGGCAATCAGCCCCAGCATTTT

d_call: .
clone_size: .
cdr3_length: 12
v_call: TRBV10-2
j_call: TRBJ1-5
cdr3_aa: CASSDASPHQHF
cdr3_nt: TGCGCCAGCAGTGATGCGTCTCCCCACCAGCATTTT

d_call: TRBD1
clone_size: .
cdr3_length: 12
v_call: TRBV7-2
j_call: TRBJ1-2
cdr3_aa: CASSQQGYGYTF
cdr3_nt: TGTGCCAGCAGTCAACAGGGGTATGGCTACACCTTC

d_call: .
clone_size: few
cdr3_length: 11
v_call: TRBV7-9
j_call: TRBJ1-4
cdr3_aa: CASSTEGELFF
cdr3_nt: TGTGCCAGCAGCACAGAGGGGGAACTGTTTTTT

d_call: TRBD1
clone_size: .
cdr3_length: 15
v_call: TRBV11-2
j_call: TRBJ1-2
cdr3_aa: CASSLAYRGQGRYTF
cdr3_nt: TGTGCCAGCAGCTTAGCCTACAGGGGCCAGGGGCGCTACACCTTC

d_call: TRBD2
clone_size: .
cdr3_length: 18
v_call: TRBV5-4
j_call: TRBJ2-3
cdr3_aa: CASSWGLAEARSTDTQYF
cdr3_nt: TGTGCCAGCAGCTGGGGACTAGCGGAAGCACGTAGCACAGATACGCAGTATTTT

d_call: .
clone_size: once
cdr3_length: 14
v_call: TRBV5-1
j_call: TRBJ2-1
cdr3_aa: CASSLIGRGNEQFF
cdr3_nt: TGCGCCAGCAGCTTGATAGGAAGGGGGAATGAGCAGTTCTTC

d_call: .
clone_size: once
cdr3_length: 13
v_call: TRBV28
j_call: TRBJ1-2
cdr3_aa: CASSSSGVGGYTF
cdr3_nt: TGTGCCAGCAGTTCCTCGGGGGTAGGGGGCTACACCTTC

d_call: TRBD2
clone_size: once
cdr3_length: 16
v_call: TRBV5-4
j_call: TRBJ2-5
cdr3_aa: CASSLGTSGGRETQYF
cdr3_nt: TGTGCCAGCAGCTTGGGGACTAGCGGGGGGAGAGAGACCCAGTACTTC

d_call: .
clone_size: .
cdr3_length: 15
v_call: TRBV11-3
j_call: TRBJ2-7
cdr3_aa: CASSFARDTFYEQYF
cdr3_nt: TGTGCCAGCAGCTTCGCCCGGGACACCTTCTACGAGCAGTACTTC

d_call: .
clone_size: .
cdr3_length: 14
v_call: TRBV6-1
j_call: TRBJ1-3
cdr3_aa: CASHSEVSGNTIYF
cdr3_nt: TGTGCCAGCCACAGTGAAGTCTCTGGAAACACCATATATTTT

d_call: TRBD1
clone_size: .
cdr3_length: 18
v_call: TRBV7-9
j_call: TRBJ1-3
cdr3_aa: CASSFSGGPLLSGNTIYF
cdr3_nt: TGTGCCAGCAGCTTCTCAGGGGGCCCTCTCCTCTCTGGAAACACCATATATTTT